A selection of T cell receptor beta chains follows, all from one sample in a study of blood T cell repertoires in COVID-19. Some clones are missing from TCRdb's copy, which holds only in-frame ones; the method was immunoSEQ multiplex PCR. The table includes 100,000 or so clones, 87% detected once. The sample comprised peripheral blood. The source is a human donor in a cohort sampled during active COVID-19. Both conserved end residues are part of each CDR3. D genes are given only for firm matches. Size is omitted from some rows. Given values are once, few, many or a class for expanded clones.

size	D	V	J	DNA	CDR3
NA	TRBD2	TRBV5-5	TRBJ2-7	TGTGCCAGCAGCGCCGGGACTAGCGGGTTGTACGAGCAGTACTTC	CASSAGTSGLYEQYF
NA	NA	TRBV2	TRBJ1-2	TGTGCCAGCAGTCGCCGGACTGCGATTTCCACCATAGTCGGCTACACCTTC	CASSRRTAISTIVGYTF
NA	TRBD1	TRBV19	TRBJ1-6	TGTGCCAGTAGTATCGGCGTGGGGCAGGGGGATAATTCACCCCTCCACTTT	CASSIGVGQGDNSPLHF
once	NA	TRBV9	TRBJ2-7	TGTGCCAGCAGCACCCTTGGGGGGAGCGGCGAGCAGTACTTC	CASSTLGGSGEQYF
NA	TRBD2	TRBV7-9	TRBJ2-1	TGTGCCAGCAGCTCAGGACTAGCGGGTAACAATGAGCAGTTCTTC	CASSSGLAGNNEQFF
NA	TRBD2	TRBV27	TRBJ2-7	TGTGCCAGCAGTCCCCGCGGGACTAGCACCTACGAGCAGTACTTC	CASSPRGTSTYEQYF
NA	TRBD2	TRBV3-1/TRBV3-2	TRBJ2-5	TGTGCCAGCAGCCAAGATTTTAGCGGGGGAATGAGAGAGACCCAGTACTTC	CASSQDFSGGMRETQYF
NA	NA	TRBV6-6	TRBJ1-1	TGTGCCAGCACCACCACCGGGAGGACTGAAGCTTTCTTT	CASTTTGRTEAFF
NA	NA	TRBV11-2	TRBJ1-1	TGTGCCAGCAGCTTAGACGGGACCCTGCGGGAGAACACTGAAGCTTTCTTT	CASSLDGTLRENTEAFF
NA	NA	TRBV5-4	TRBJ2-2	TGTGCCAGTACAAAGAACACCGGGGAGCTGTTTTTT	CASTKNTGELFF
few	NA	TRBV6-5	TRBJ2-2	TGTGCCAGCAGCCTCCGGCGGGATAACGGGGAGCTGTTTTTT	CASSLRRDNGELFF
once	TRBD2	TRBV2	TRBJ2-5	TGTGCCAGCAGTGAAGCGCTAGCGGCCCCCGAGACCCAGTACTTC	CASSEALAAPETQYF
NA	TRBD2	TRBV7-3	TRBJ2-2	TGTGCCAGCAGCCCCCTACCGGGACTAGGCATCACCGGGGAGCTGTTTTTT	CASSPLPGLGITGELFF
NA	TRBD1	TRBV19	TRBJ2-7	TGTGCCAGTAATCAGGGGGCAAGCTCCTACGAGCAGTACTTC	CASNQGASSYEQYF
NA	TRBD1	TRBV11-2	TRBJ2-1	TGTGCCAGCAGCCCTGGACAGGGCCACAATGAGCAGTTCTTC	CASSPGQGHNEQFF
NA	TRBD1	TRBV29-1	TRBJ2-7	TGCAGCGCCGGAACCGGGGGGACAGGGAGTCGCGAGCAGTACTTC	CSAGTGGTGSREQYF
NA	NA	TRBV5-1	TRBJ1-1	TGCGCCAGTGGGCCAGTTATGAACACTGAAGCTTTCTTT	CASGPVMNTEAFF
NA	NA	TRBV7-3	TRBJ2-7	TGTGCCAGCAGCTTAACGCTAGCGAGCTCCTACGAGCAGTACTTC	CASSLTLASSYEQYF
NA	NA	TRBV27	TRBJ2-5	TGTGCCAGCAGTAGACGGACTCGCGCGAACTCTCGGGAGACCCAGTACTTC	CASSRRTRANSRETQYF
NA	NA	TRBV4-2	TRBJ2-7	TGTGCCAGCAGAAAAGGTGGTCTAGGCGACGAGCAGTACTTC	CASRKGGLGDEQYF
NA	TRBD2	TRBV5-4	TRBJ2-2	TGTGCCAGCAGCTTGGATGGACTAGCGGGAAGAACCGGGGAGCTGTTTTTT	CASSLDGLAGRTGELFF
NA	NA	TRBV6-5	TRBJ2-7	TGTGCCAGCAGTTTTCGGGACATAGGGACCTACGAGCAGTACTTC	CASSFRDIGTYEQYF
NA	NA	TRBV18	TRBJ1-3	TGTGCCAGCTCACCTACTTCGGGGGACACCATATATTTT	CASSPTSGDTIYF
NA	NA	TRBV5-1	TRBJ1-1	TGCGCCAGCAGCTCCCAACAGGAGAACACTGAAGCTTTCTTT	CASSSQQENTEAFF
NA	NA	TRBV5-5	TRBJ1-2	TGTGCCAGCAGCTCCACCGGGAGTCAGTTAATCTATGGCTACACCTTC	CASSSTGSQLIYGYTF
NA	NA	TRBV19	TRBJ1-6	TGTGCCAGTAGTATCGGGAATTCACCCCTCCACTTT	CASSIGNSPLHF
few	NA	TRBV4-3	TRBJ1-4	TGCGCCAGCAGCCAAGACCGGGCCCGGGGGGGGAATGAAAAACTGTTTTTT	CASSQDRARGGNEKLFF
once	TRBD1	TRBV18	TRBJ1-4	TGTGCCAGCTCACAAACGTACTCTCCGGGACAGGGAAAGGATGAAAAACTGTTTTTT	CASSQTYSPGQGKDEKLFF
few	NA	TRBV3-1/TRBV3-2	TRBJ1-5	TGTGCCAGCAGCCAAGATGGGGGCAGGGTCCGCAATCAGCCCCAGCATTTT	CASSQDGGRVRNQPQHF
once	NA	TRBV27	TRBJ2-4	TGTGCCAGCAGCTCCGGGGGAAAGGCCAAAAACATTCAGTACTTC	CASSSGGKAKNIQYF
few	NA	TRBV12-3/TRBV12-4	TRBJ2-7	TGTGCCAGCAGTTTACGAGGAGGCGAGCAGTACTTC	CASSLRGGEQYF
NA	TRBD1	TRBV29-1	TRBJ1-1	TGCAGCGTCAATACAGGGGGCGTAAACACTGAAGCTTTCTTT	CSVNTGGVNTEAFF
NA	NA	TRBV11-2	TRBJ1-3	TGTGCCAGCAGCTTTAGGTGGAGGGACGGAAACACCATATATTTT	CASSFRWRDGNTIYF
NA	NA	TRBV11-2	TRBJ2-3	TGTGCCAGCAGCTTAGAACCTACGGGCACAGATACGCAGTATTTT	CASSLEPTGTDTQYF
NA	TRBD2	TRBV19	TRBJ2-3	TGTGCCAGTAGTATTTTTAGCGGGACCACTTATAGCACAGATACGCAGTATTTT	CASSIFSGTTYSTDTQYF
NA	NA	TRBV6-6	TRBJ2-2	TGTGCCAGCAGTCTTCCTTTGGGGCGGGGTAACACCGGGGAGCTGTTTTTT	CASSLPLGRGNTGELFF
NA	NA	TRBV5-1	TRBJ1-1	TGCGCCAGCAGCCGAATAAGCGTGGGTGGGAACACTGAAGCTTTCTTT	CASSRISVGGNTEAFF